Each of the 24 T cell receptor beta chains below was sequenced from the same sample in a study of blood T cells in healthy people across ages (dated by TCRdb to between 2014 and 2017). Library preparation employed 5' RACE. The sequencer was an Illumina HiSeq 2500. A second PCR of about 7 to 12 cycles was run with a J-beta primer mix and a sample-barcoded 5' primer. Using fastp at Q25 and MiXCR, TCRdb reprocessed the public reads and kept productive beta chains. Each entry merges the rows of one CDR3 protein and shows their most common DNA and genes. In all, the sample holds about 560,000 distinct CDR3 sequences, and approximately 26% of those were seen once. Approximately 3.7% of the sample is held by the ten biggest clonotypes. This same sample was also part of a study on T cells of mothers and their children.

What was sequenced was blood. These TCRs come from a boy aged 2 to 10 in good health.

This clonotype has a handful of counts. The chain joins TRBV11-2 to TRBJ2-3; unclear D gene. Trimming left V 3 bases short and J 0 bases short, with 19 bases between. Per germline, CDR1 SGHAT and CDR2 FQNNGV. This CDR3 has 18 amino acids. The CDR3 bases are TGTGCCAGCAGCTTTTCCCCGGTCCACAAAAGAAGCACAGATACGCAGTATTTT. It is translated as CASSFSPVHKRSTDTQYF.

This rearrangement joins TRBV12-3 or TRBV12-4 to TRBJ2-1; D gene uncertain. Trimming shortened V by 4 bases and J by 10 bases, and 11 bases separated the two germline ends. This CDR3 has 12 amino acids. This CDR3 reads CASSYPRLEQFF. CDR3 in DNA: TGTGCCAGCAGTTACCCTAGATTGGAGCAGTTCTTC.

The chain has TRBV12-3 or TRBV12-4 and TRBJ2-1; 7 positions match TRBD1. The CDR3 runs to 13 residues. The V gene end was trimmed by 8 bases and the J gene end by 4 bases; junction bases not matched to a gene: 5. Here the CDR3 DNA reads TGTGCCAGCGCACCGGGACAGTACAATGAGCAGTTCTTC. It codes for CASAPGQYNEQFF.

This clonotype was seen more than once but under ten times. The rearrangement joins TRBV12-3 or TRBV12-4 to TRBJ2-3; weak D call: TRBD1 (6 bases). Trimming stripped 6 bases from V and 1 base from J, with 17 bases between. The length of the CDR3 is 16 residues. The CDR3 DNA is TGTGCCAGCAGCCTACAACAGGGACCGGGCACAGATACGCAGTATTTT. Its translation: CASSLQQGPGTDTQYF.

This clonotype was detected only a few times. J is TRBJ1-5 and V is TRBV7-9; D is uncertain. The CDR3 has 13 amino acids. Germline lookup yields CDR1 SEHNR and CDR2 FQNEAQ (reference sequence). The V and J ends lost 4 bases and 4 bases respectively, with 8 bases between them. The CDR3 DNA sequence: TGTGCCAGCAGCTCTAACGCAAATCAGCCCCAGCATTTT. This translates into CASSSNANQPQHF.

The chain links TRBV30 to TRBJ2-1; 8 nucleotides match TRBD2. V shed 7 bases and J 5 bases; nucleotides not matched to a gene: 13. CDR1 and CDR2 (germline): GTSNPN, SVGIG (reference sequence). The CDR3 length is 15 residues. In DNA form, the CDR3 reads TGTGCCTCCCCCCACGGGAGCGGGAGCAACAATGAGCAGTTCTTC. Amino acid sequence: CASPHGSGSNNEQFF. Together with reference TRBV30 and TRBJ2-1, the CDR3 gives the full variable domain: SQTIHQWPATLVQPVGSPLSLECTVEGTSNPNLYWYRQAAGRGLQLLFYSVGIGQISSEVPQNLSASRPQDRQFILSSKKLLLSDSGFYLCASPHGSGSNNEQFFGPGTRLTVL.

Note on this clonotype: Germline is not matched at one junction end, which may reflect a read error. V and J are TRBV13 and TRBJ2-5; D is tentatively TRBD1 or TRBD2 (7 bases each). The CDR3 loop spans 12 amino acids. Germline V lookup: CDR1 PRHDT, CDR2 FYEKMQ (reference sequence). The CDR3 loop reads CASSLKGGGGFF. Written as DNA, the CDR3 is TGTGCCAGCAGCTTAAAGGGAGGGGGCGGGTTCTTC.

This clonotype has more than one count but fewer than ten. The CDR3 is CASSPGGRKYQETQYF. The CDR3 nucleotides read TGTGCCAGCAGTCCCGGAGGGAGGAAATACCAAGAGACCCAGTACTTC. V usage is TRBV6-6 and J usage is TRBJ2-5; tentatively, D is TRBD2 (6 bases). V dropped 5 bases and J dropped 0 bases, with 16 bases sitting between them. This CDR3 contains 16 residues. The germline V gene encodes CDR1 MNHNY and CDR2 SVGAGI (reference sequence).

The V and J genes are TRBV5-1 and TRBJ1-2; D gene ambiguous. CDR1 and CDR2 (germline): SGHRS, YFSETQ. CDR3 length equals 16 residues. V lost 2 bases, J lost 4 bases, and 18 bases lay in between. The CDR3 spells CASSFNPGVGVYGYTF. In DNA form, the CDR3 reads TGCGCCAGCAGCTTTAATCCTGGGGTAGGAGTCTATGGCTACACCTTC. The variable domain in full, with the rest retrieved from reference TRBV5-1 and TRBJ1-2, is KAGVTQTPRYLIKTRGQQVTLSCSPISGHRSVSWYQQTPGQGLQFLFEYFSETQRNKGNFPGRFSGRQFSNSRSEMNVSTLELGDSALYLCASSFNPGVGVYGYTFGSGTRLTVV.

This clonotype was counted only a few times. CDR3 sequence reads: CASSLAWTGGNTIYF. The CDR3 DNA sequence: TGCGCCAGCAGCTTGGCCTGGACAGGCGGAAACACCATATATTTT. J is TRBJ1-3 and V is TRBV5-1; 7 positions agree with TRBD1. J lost 4 bases, V lost 0 bases, and 4 bases had no gene match. CDR3 length equals 15 residues. Germline V gene sequence: CDR1 SGHRS, CDR2 YFSETQ. Using reference TRBV5-1 and TRBJ1-3 for the parts outside the CDR3, the full variable domain is KAGVTQTPRYLIKTRGQQVTLSCSPISGHRSVSWYQQTPGQGLQFLFEYFSETQRNKGNFPGRFSGRQFSNSRSEMNVSTLELGDSALYLCASSLAWTGGNTIYFGEGSWLTVV.

The CDR3 here is CASSHGQSYEQYF. CDR3 bases: TGTGCCAGCAGTCACGGACAGAGCTACGAGCAGTACTTC. The chain is built from TRBV6-1 and TRBJ2-5, with D possibly TRBD1 on 6 matching bases. The J call may be mistaken, given a closer DNA end match to TRBJ2-7. The CDR3 totals 13 residues. The germline CDR1 and CDR2 sequences are MNHNS and SASEGT.

This clonotype was recorded a few times. The chain employs TRBV12-3 or TRBV12-4 and TRBJ2-1, with TRBD1 matching over 12 bases. V shed 7 bases, J shed 6 bases, and the junction held 7 bases outside the gene matches. This CDR3 contains 15 residues. CDR3 DNA: TGTGCCAGCACCCAGCCGGGACAGGGGGCCAATGAGCAGTTCTTC. Protein sequence: CASTQPGQGANEQFF.

This clonotype was counted only a few times. The rearrangement joins TRBV30 to TRBJ1-5; D call uncertain. This CDR3 contains 13 residues. Germline values: CDR1 GTSNPN, CDR2 SVGIG (reference sequence). Trimming removed 0 bases from V and 4 bases from J, with 7 bases in between. CDR3 sequence reads: CAWSVRRNQPQHF. The DNA of the CDR3 is TGTGCCTGGAGTGTACGGAGGAATCAGCCCCAGCATTTT.

The chain links TRBV27 to TRBJ2-5; 12 nucleotides match TRBD2. With the DNA end fitting TRBJ2-1 better, the J assignment may be wrong. The CDR3 runs 15 residues. Germline V CDR1 and CDR2: MNHEY, SMNVEV (reference sequence). CDR3 nucleotides: TGTGCCAGCAGTGCCGGGACTAGCGGGTTCAATGAGCAGTTCTTC. It specifies CASSAGTSGFNEQFF.

This clonotype occurred a few times. This chain links TRBV4-1 with TRBJ2-1, with 9 positions matching TRBD2. Germline CDR1 reads MGHRA; CDR2 reads YSYEKL. Unmatched junction bases numbered 6, after V lost 0 bases and J lost 6 bases. The CDR3 runs to 16 residues. DNA of the CDR3: TGCGCCAGCAGCCAAGATCGGGCTAGCGGGGCCAATGAGCAGTTCTTC. Translated: CASSQDRASGANEQFF.

Only a few counts were recorded for this clonotype. The V call is TRBV28, the J call TRBJ2-7; TRBD2 matches at 14 bases. Germline CDR1 MDHEN, CDR2 SYDVKM. The junction had 9 bases not matched to a gene; V was cut back by 6 bases and J by 5 bases. The length of the CDR3 is 16 residues. This CDR3 reads CASSRGLAGDYHEQYF. CDR3 in DNA: TGTGCCAGCAGCCGGGGACTAGCGGGAGATTACCACGAGCAGTACTTC.

There are a few counts of this clonotype. The chain carries TRBV20-1 and TRBJ2-1, with 10 positions matching TRBD2. Germline V gene lookup returns CDR1 DFQATT and CDR2 SNEGSKA (reference sequence). The V segment lost 3 bases and the J segment 7 bases; nucleotides outside the gene matches: 12. The CDR3 runs 16 residues. CDR3 DNA: TGCAGTGCTAGGCCTAGCGGGAGTTATGTGAGTAATGAGCAGTTCTTC. Amino acids: CSARPSGSYVSNEQFF.

The gene calls are TRBV6-2 or TRBV6-3 and TRBJ2-1, with D possibly matching TRBD1 (6 bases). This CDR3 comprises 14 residues. Germline CDR1 is MNHEY and CDR2 is SVGEGT. V gave up 0 bases and J gave up 9 bases, with 12 bases separating them. CDR3 sequence reads: CASSYSSRGTEQFF. The DNA of the CDR3 is TGTGCCAGCAGTTACTCGAGTAGGGGGACTGAGCAGTTCTTC.

V usage is TRBV5-1 and J usage is TRBJ2-7; possibly TRBD1 or TRBD2 for D (5 bases each). V was clipped by 0 bases and J by 4 bases, with 11 bases between them. This CDR3 has 14 amino acids. Germline V CDR1 and CDR2: SGHRS, YFSETQ. The CDR3 spells CASSLAGREYEQYF. DNA for the CDR3: TGCGCCAGCAGCTTGGCCGGCAGGGAGTACGAGCAGTACTTC. Drawing the rest from reference TRBV5-1 and TRBJ2-7, the complete variable domain is KAGVTQTPRYLIKTRGQQVTLSCSPISGHRSVSWYQQTPGQGLQFLFEYFSETQRNKGNFPGRFSGRQFSNSRSEMNVSTLELGDSALYLCASSLAGREYEQYFGPGTRLTVT.

This chain connects TRBV20-1 to TRBJ2-7, with 8 bases matching TRBD1. The CDR3 loop spans 14 amino acids. CDR1 and CDR2 from the germline V gene are DFQATT and SNEGSKA (reference sequence). The V and J ends lost 3 bases and 1 base, in that order; junction bases with no gene match: 5. The CDR3 DNA is TGCAGTGCTAGTTCCCGGGACAGGTCCTACGAGCAGTACTTC. Translation gives CSASSRDRSYEQYF.

This clonotype has a handful of counts. The chain has TRBV9 and TRBJ2-2; 9 bases agree with TRBD1. CDR3 length: 15 residues. J was trimmed by 8 bases and V by 0 bases; bases with no gene match: 5. Germline V gives CDR1 SGDLS, CDR2 YYNGEE. Here the CDR3 reads CASSVGPGQGGELFF. The CDR3 region has the DNA TGTGCCAGCAGCGTAGGCCCGGGACAGGGTGGGGAGCTGTTTTTT.

In this sample, this clonotype turned up a few times. V usage is TRBV9 and J usage is TRBJ2-5; D might be TRBD2 (6 bases). V was cut by 0 bases and J by 3 bases, with 12 bases left in between. CDR1 is SGDLS, CDR2 YYNGEE, per germline. This CDR3 is 15 amino acids long. CDR3 in amino acids: CASSVAPRREETQYF. In DNA, the CDR3 is TGTGCCAGCAGCGTAGCACCGCGGAGGGAAGAGACCCAGTACTTC.

The chain links TRBV9 to TRBJ2-3; TRBD2 aligns across 9 bases. The CDR3 is made up of 14 amino acids. Germline V gene sequence: CDR1 SGDLS, CDR2 YYNGEE. V trimming: 5 bases; J trimming: 2 bases; junction bases outside the gene matches: 3. Here the CDR3 DNA reads TGTGCCAGCAGTAGCGGGAGCAACACAGATACGCAGTATTTT. The encoded protein is CASSSGSNTDTQYF.

The rearrangement links TRBV5-1 to TRBJ2-5; D not resolved. Germline values: CDR1 SGHRS, CDR2 YFSETQ. CDR3 length: 13 residues. V was clipped by 2 bases and J by 2 bases, with 7 bases between them. Written as DNA, the CDR3 is TGCGCCAGCAGCTTACTACAGCAAGAGACCCAGTACTTC. This gives the protein CASSLLQQETQYF.